Shown below are 15 T cell receptor beta chains from a single sample sequenced in a study of CD8 T cells in Susac syndrome. With random hexamers, about 0.5 to 1 ug RNA was reverse transcribed. Using its own MiXCR run on the immunoSEQ multiplex PCR reads, TCRdb lists one record per CDR3 protein. The data contain about 300,000 distinct CDR3 sequences, roughly 90% of them singletons. What was sequenced was CD8+ T cells from PBMCs. These receptors were obtained from a human donor with multiple sclerosis.

The chain employs TRBV12-1 and TRBJ2-1; no check of the table's D call, TRBD1, against the DNA was made. TRBV12-1 is classified as a pseudogene. The CDR3 runs to 11 residues. CDR3 coding DNA: TGTGCCAGCCAGGGGAAGAATGAGCAGTTCTTC. Translating gives CASQGKNEQFF.

This chain joins TRBV29-1 and TRBJ2-5; TRBD2 agrees at 10 bases. Germline V gives CDR1 SQVTM, CDR2 ANQGSEA. The J segment lost 4 bases and the V segment lost 4 bases, leaving 9 bases of the junction unmatched. This CDR3 comprises 15 residues. CDR3 in amino acids: CSVVLAGDGGETQYF. CDR3 coding DNA: TGCAGCGTTGTGCTAGCGGGAGACGGAGGAGAGACCCAGTACTTC.

This clonotype has a handful of counts. The chain is built from TRBV7-9 and TRBJ2-7; 10 positions agree with TRBD2. The CDR3 runs 16 residues. V lost 5 bases to trimming and J lost 5 bases; unmatched junction nucleotides: 12. Looked up from germline, CDR1 is SEHNR and CDR2 is FQNEAQ (reference sequence). CDR3 in amino acids: CASSPPGASGSHEQYF. CDR3 nucleotides: TGTGCCAGCAGCCCTCCGGGGGCTAGCGGGAGTCACGAGCAGTACTTC.

The rearrangement links TRBV6-1 to TRBJ2-7; a possible D gene is TRBD1 (6 bases). This CDR3 comprises 15 residues. V lost 1 base to trimming and J lost 2 bases, with 12 bases between them. The germline gives CDR1 MNHNS, CDR2 SASEGT. Here the CDR3 reads CASSEGAGVPYEQYF. CDR3 DNA: TGTGCCAGCAGTGAAGGGGCAGGGGTACCCTACGAGCAGTACTTC.

The V gene is TRBV19, the J gene TRBJ2-3; D is perhaps TRBD1 (6 bases). The CDR3 loop spans 16 amino acids. V lost 7 bases and J lost 2, with 19 bases in between. Germline-derived CDR1 and CDR2 are LNHDA and SQIVND (reference sequence). CDR3 in amino acids: CASTLSRTANTDTQYF. The CDR3 coding sequence is TGTGCCAGTACCCTCTCCAGGACAGCAAACACAGATACGCAGTATTTT.

The chain has TRBV28 and TRBJ1-5; maybe TRBD1 (5 bases). The CDR3 runs 15 residues. Germline V gene lookup returns CDR1 MDHEN and CDR2 SYDVKM. Trimming took 5 bases from V and 4 from J, leaving 15 bases between them. CDR3 region: CASSESGSRNQPQHF. CDR3 coding DNA: TGTGCCAGCAGTGAATCAGGGTCACGGAATCAGCCCCAGCATTTT.

This clonotype appeared a single time. This sequence joins TRBV5-1 and TRBJ2-7, with D maybe TRBD1 (6 bases). There are 15 residues in the CDR3. Germline V gene data show CDR1 as SGHRS and CDR2 as YFSETQ. V was shortened by 0 bases and J by 2 bases, with 12 bases between the two germline ends. This CDR3 reads CASSLVTGKAYEQYF. The CDR3 nucleotides are TGCGCCAGCAGCTTGGTCACAGGGAAAGCCTACGAGCAGTACTTC.

V and J are TRBV20-1 and TRBJ2-4, with TRBD2 identical over 9 bases. This CDR3 is built from 17 residues. In germline, CDR1 is DFQATT, CDR2 SNEGSKA (reference sequence). J was trimmed by 8 bases and V by 1 base; bases with no gene match: 15. Written as DNA, the CDR3 is TGCAGTGCTAGAGTTTGGCGGGAGGGCTATTTTGGGGACATTCAGTACTTC. Its protein product is CSARVWREGYFGDIQYF.

The genes are TRBV10-3 and TRBJ2-7; 7 bases line up with TRBD2. From germline, CDR1 is ENHRY and CDR2 SYGVKD. V shed 3 bases, J shed 6 bases, and the junction held 2 bases outside the gene matches. This CDR3 contains 12 residues. The CDR3 DNA follows: TGTGCCATCAGTGATGCGGGAGTCGAGCAGTACTTC. Translated: CAISDAGVEQYF.

This chain uses TRBV29-1 with TRBJ1-1; the match to TRBD1 covers 8 bases. CDR1 and CDR2 (germline): SQVTM, ANQGSEA. The CDR3 runs 14 residues. V dropped 2 bases and J dropped 5; count of bases not matched to a gene: 7. The CDR3 here is CSVERTGTRTEAFF. The CDR3 DNA sequence: TGCAGCGTTGAAAGGACAGGGACTAGGACTGAAGCTTTCTTT.

This sequence joins TRBV4-3 and TRBJ2-3; D remains unclear. The CDR3 runs to 15 residues. Trimming removed 0 bases from V and 2 bases from J, with 9 bases in between. Germline lookup yields CDR1 LGHNA and CDR2 YSLEER. The CDR3 spells CASSQENGFTDTQYF. DNA of the CDR3: TGCGCCAGCAGCCAAGAGAACGGATTCACAGATACGCAGTATTTT.

The CDR3 reads CASSLPAPGGLTEAFF. For the CDR3, the DNA is TGTGCCAGCAGTTTGCCCGCCCCCGGGGGGTTAACTGAAGCTTTCTTT. This rearrangement joins TRBV28 to TRBJ1-1, with D perhaps matching TRBD1 (5 bases). CDR1 and CDR2 from the germline V gene are MDHEN and SYDVKM. The V gene lost 3 bases and the J gene lost 5 bases, with 19 bases spanning the gap. The CDR3 consists of 16 residues.

In this sample, this clonotype turned up once. This chain uses TRBV9 with TRBJ1-4; D perhaps matches TRBD1 (5 bases). Per germline, CDR1 SGDLS and CDR2 YYNGEE. CDR3 length equals 15 residues. V lost 0 bases and J lost 7, with 13 bases in between. The CDR3 protein is CASSVEAGPGEKLFF. The CDR3 DNA reads TGTGCCAGCAGCGTAGAGGCGGGGCCCGGTGAAAAACTGTTTTTT. Full variable domain (missing parts from reference TRBV9 and TRBJ1-4): DSGVTQTPKHLITATGQRVTLRCSPRSGDLSVYWYQQSLDQGLQFLIQYYNGEERAKGNILERFSAQQFPDLHSELNLSSLELGDSALYFCASSVEAGPGEKLFFGSGTQLSVL.

The rearrangement links TRBV5-6 to TRBJ1-1; TRBD1 matches 10 bases. J lost 5 bases, V lost 1 base, and 11 bases had no gene match. The CDR3 is made up of 17 amino acids. Germline lookup yields CDR1 SGHDT and CDR2 YYEEEE. CDR3 sequence reads: CASSLLGQGVLGTEAFF. The CDR3 region has the DNA TGTGCCAGCAGCTTGTTAGGACAGGGGGTTTTGGGTACTGAAGCTTTCTTT.

The rearrangement links TRBV20-1 to TRBJ2-5, with D perhaps TRBD2 (6 bases). CDR3 length: 14 amino acids. CDR1 is DFQATT, CDR2 SNEGSKA, per germline (reference sequence). V was trimmed by 3 bases and J by 3 bases, leaving 14 bases between them. The CDR3 loop reads CSASAGSAEETQYF. The DNA of the CDR3 is TGCAGTGCTAGTGCCGGGAGCGCCGAAGAGACCCAGTACTTC.